The rows below give T cell receptor gamma chains drawn from one sample of a study of Vδ1+ human thymocytes. TCRdb reran clone calling via CATT on the multiplex PCR reads. The repertoire includes over 20,000 gamma-chain clones, roughly an eighth of them detected once, and 1.5% to 2% sits in the top ten. Sequenced: Vdelta1+ gamma-delta thymocytes from the thymus. Receptors were obtained from a child younger than two who had congenital heart surgery. Both conserved end residues are part of each CDR3. Each record gives: clone size, J gene, V gene, CDR3 DNA, CDR3 protein. Some rows have no size entry. The others give once, few or many, or a class for an expanded clone.

abundance: -; j_gene: TRGJ1/TRGJ2; v_gene: TRGV2; CDR3nt: TGTGCCACCTGGGACGCCCTCTATTATAAGAAACTCTTT; CDR3aa: CATWDALYYKKLF
abundance: few; j_gene: TRGJ1/TRGJ2; v_gene: TRGV4; CDR3nt: TGTGCCACCTGGGAATATTATTATAAGAAACTCTTT; CDR3aa: CATWEYYYKKLF
abundance: few; j_gene: TRGJ1/TRGJ2; v_gene: TRGV3; CDR3nt: TGTGCCACCTGGGACAGGCTTAAAGCCCTTTATTATAAGAAACTCTTT; CDR3aa: CATWDRLKALYYKKLF
abundance: -; j_gene: TRGJ1/TRGJ2; v_gene: TRGV2; CDR3nt: TGTGCCACCTGGGACGCGGTTAAAAAGAAACTCTTT; CDR3aa: CATWDAVKKKLF
abundance: -; j_gene: TRGJP2; v_gene: TRGV5; CDR3nt: TGTGCCACCTGGGACAGGCATAGTGATTGGATCAAGACGTTT; CDR3aa: CATWDRHSDWIKTF
abundance: -; j_gene: TRGJ1/TRGJ2; v_gene: TRGV4; CDR3nt: TGTGCCACCTGGAATGGGCGCAATTATAAGAAACTCTTT; CDR3aa: CATWNGRNYKKLF
abundance: -; j_gene: TRGJ1/TRGJ2; v_gene: TRGV4; CDR3nt: TGTGCCACCTGGAATGGGCCGGATAAGAAACTCTTT; CDR3aa: CATWNGPDKKLF
abundance: -; j_gene: TRGJ1/TRGJ2; v_gene: TRGV3; CDR3nt: TGTGCCACCTGGGACAGAGGTTATTATAAGAAACTCTTT; CDR3aa: CATWDRGYYKKLF
abundance: few; j_gene: TRGJ1/TRGJ2; v_gene: TRGV9; CDR3nt: TGTGCCTTGTGGGAGCCCTCTAAGAAACTCTTT; CDR3aa: CALWEPSKKLF
abundance: few; j_gene: TRGJ1/TRGJ2; v_gene: TRGV8; CDR3nt: TGTGCCACCTGGGATAGTGAGAGATATTATAGGAAACTCTTT; CDR3aa: CATWDSERYYRKLF
abundance: -; j_gene: TRGJ1/TRGJ2; v_gene: TRGV5; CDR3nt: TGTGCCACCCGGATAAGAGATAAGAAACTCTTT; CDR3aa: CATRIRDKKLF
abundance: -; j_gene: TRGJ1/TRGJ2; v_gene: TRGV3; CDR3nt: TGTGCCACCTGGGACAGGCGTCGTGGGAAACTCTTT; CDR3aa: CATWDRRRGKLF
abundance: -; j_gene: TRGJ1/TRGJ2; v_gene: TRGV5; CDR3nt: TGTGCCACCTGGGACATGCCATACCCTTATTATAAGAAACTCTTT; CDR3aa: CATWDMPYPYYKKLF
abundance: -; j_gene: TRGJP2; v_gene: TRGV3; CDR3nt: TGTGCCACCTGGGACAAATTGGGTGATTGGATCAAGACGTTT; CDR3aa: CATWDKLGDWIKTF
abundance: -; j_gene: TRGJP2; v_gene: TRGV3; CDR3nt: TGTGCCACCTGGGACAGGACCCCCGAGGGTACCGGAAGTGATTGGATCAAGACGTTT; CDR3aa: CATWDRTPEGTGSDWIKTF
abundance: few; j_gene: TRGJ1/TRGJ2; v_gene: TRGV8; CDR3nt: TGTGCCACCTGGGGACCAAGGAATTATAAGAAACTCTTT; CDR3aa: CATWGPRNYKKLF
abundance: few; j_gene: TRGJ1/TRGJ2; v_gene: TRGV9; CDR3nt: TGTGCCTTGTGGGAGGTGCATCCTTTACCTAATTATAAGAAACTCTTT; CDR3aa: CALWEVHPLPNYKKLF
abundance: -; j_gene: TRGJP2; v_gene: TRGV4; CDR3nt: TGTGCCACCTGGGATGGGCCGGGACCACGGGATAGTAGTGATTGGATCAAGACGTTT; CDR3aa: CATWDGPGPRDSSDWIKTF
abundance: -; j_gene: TRGJ1/TRGJ2; v_gene: TRGV4; CDR3nt: TGTGCCACCTGGGATCGGGAGTATAAGAAACTCTTT; CDR3aa: CATWDREYKKLF
abundance: few; j_gene: TRGJ1/TRGJ2; v_gene: TRGV2; CDR3nt: TGTGCCACCTGGGACGGGCCTTCTAAACTCTTT; CDR3aa: CATWDGPSKLF